These 10 T cell receptor beta chains share one sample of origin, sequenced in a study of blood T cell repertoires in COVID-19 (dated by TCRdb to about 2020). The receptor library was made with the immunoSEQ multiplex PCR assay. TCRdb's version of the immuneACCESS table is confined to in-frame rearrangements and falls short of the full clone set. An unresolved V gene accounts for under half of the shortfall where checked; the remainder is of unknown origin. Across this sample there are around 300,000 clones, with approximately 88% seen only once. Of the sample, 5% to 6% falls within the top ten clones. Sequenced input: PBMCs or T cells enriched from blood (not recorded which). These receptors were collected from a man younger than 40 who had recovered from COVID-19.

The gene calls are TRBV27 and TRBJ1-3; TRBD1 is a possible D gene (5 bases). Germline V gene lookup returns CDR1 MNHEY and CDR2 SMNVEV (reference sequence). Between the trimmed V and J ends, which lost 5 bases and 4 bases, there was a span of 12 bases. This CDR3 spans 14 amino acids. CDR3: CASSASTEGNTIYF. CDR3 coding DNA: TGTGCCAGCAGTGCCTCGACAGAAGGAAACACCATATATTTT.

The chain has TRBV6-5 and TRBJ2-5, with TRBD1 matching over 7 bases. The CDR3 loop spans 15 amino acids. The J segment lost 2 bases and the V segment lost 6 bases, leaving 9 bases of the junction unmatched. Germline V gene data show CDR1 as MNHEY and CDR2 as SVGAGI. The CDR3 DNA follows: TGTGCCAGCAGGCTGGACAGGCGTACTCAAGAGACCCAGTACTTC. Residues: CASRLDRRTQETQYF.

V gene TRBV4-2 combines with J gene TRBJ2-7; 7 nucleotides match TRBD1. This CDR3 is built from 15 residues. Germline lookup yields CDR1 LGHNA and CDR2 YNFKEQ. V trimming: 0 bases; J trimming: 3 bases; junction bases outside the gene matches: 5. The CDR3, as DNA: TGTGCCAGCAGCCAAGATATACCAGGGGGCTACGAGCAGTACTTC. Translation: CASSQDIPGGYEQYF.

The chain uses TRBV5-1 and TRBJ2-5; 11 bases are a match to TRBD1. The CDR3 has 12 amino acids. Germline V gene sequence: CDR1 SGHRS, CDR2 YFSETQ. V trimming: 7 bases; J trimming: 4 bases; junction bases outside the gene matches: 0. CDR3 region: CASGTGGETQYF. Here the CDR3 DNA reads TGCGCCAGCGGGACAGGGGGAGAGACCCAGTACTTC.

This rearrangement joins TRBV6-1 to TRBJ2-5; D gene uncertain. This CDR3 is 13 amino acids long. The germline gives CDR1 MNHNS, CDR2 SASEGT. The germline V and J ends were trimmed by 2 bases and 5 bases, with 9 bases remaining between them. The CDR3 reads CASSELARETQYF. The CDR3 nucleotides read TGTGCCAGCAGTGAATTGGCCAGGGAGACCCAGTACTTC.

V is TRBV28 and J is TRBJ1-5; the match to TRBD1 covers 8 bases. The length of the CDR3 is 16 residues. V gave up 5 bases and J gave up 0 bases; unmatched junction bases: 6. The germline gives CDR1 MDHEN, CDR2 SYDVKM. The CDR3, as DNA: TGTGCCAGCAGTACGACAGGGGCTTATAGCAATCAGCCCCAGCATTTT. Encoded protein: CASSTTGAYSNQPQHF.

The V and J genes are TRBV11-2 and TRBJ1-2; D uncertain. V was trimmed by 1 base and J by 1 base, leaving 7 bases between them. This CDR3 comprises 14 residues. Per the germline V gene, CDR1 is SGHAT and CDR2 is FQNNGV. CDR3 in amino acids: CASSLGTDNYGYTF. For the CDR3, the DNA is TGTGCCAGCAGCTTAGGAACAGATAACTATGGCTACACCTTC.

The chain uses TRBV5-1 and TRBJ1-2; 9 bases fit TRBD1. Germline-derived CDR1 and CDR2 are SGHRS and YFSETQ. Unmatched junction bases numbered 3, after V lost 3 bases and J lost 3 bases. The CDR3 has 14 residues. CDR3 DNA sequence: TGCGCCAGCAGCTCGACAGGGGGAGACTATGGCTACACCTTC. Its translation is CASSSTGGDYGYTF.

The rearrangement joins TRBV5-1 to TRBJ2-3; maybe TRBD2 (6 bases). From germline, CDR1 is SGHRS and CDR2 YFSETQ. V lost 5 bases, J lost 0 bases, and 10 bases lay in between. The CDR3 is 14 amino acids. CDR3 nucleotides: TGCGCCAGCAGTTATACTAGCAGCACAGATACGCAGTATTTT. This encodes CASSYTSSTDTQYF.

This clone has just a few counts. The chain employs TRBV7-9 and TRBJ2-2; D ambiguous. CDR3 length: 13 residues. V was pared by 1 base and J by 5 bases, with 5 bases between. Germline CDR1 SEHNR, CDR2 FQNEAQ (reference sequence). CDR3 in DNA: TGTGCCAGCAGCTTAGTAGAGACCGGGGAGCTGTTTTTT. Translated, it gives CASSLVETGELFF.